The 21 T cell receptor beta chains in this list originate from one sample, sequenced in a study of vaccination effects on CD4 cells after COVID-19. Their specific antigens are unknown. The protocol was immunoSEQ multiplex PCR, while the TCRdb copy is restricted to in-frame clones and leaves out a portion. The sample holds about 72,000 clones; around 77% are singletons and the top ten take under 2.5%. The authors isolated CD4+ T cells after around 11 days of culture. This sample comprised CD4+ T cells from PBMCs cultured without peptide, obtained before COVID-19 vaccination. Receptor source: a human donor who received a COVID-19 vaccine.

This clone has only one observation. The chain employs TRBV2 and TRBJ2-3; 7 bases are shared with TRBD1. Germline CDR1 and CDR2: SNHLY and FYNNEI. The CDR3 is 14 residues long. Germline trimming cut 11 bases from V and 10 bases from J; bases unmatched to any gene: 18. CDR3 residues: CAPIIDRVVGAQYF. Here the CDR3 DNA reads TGTGCCCCCATTATCGACAGGGTGGTCGGGGCGCAGTATTTT.

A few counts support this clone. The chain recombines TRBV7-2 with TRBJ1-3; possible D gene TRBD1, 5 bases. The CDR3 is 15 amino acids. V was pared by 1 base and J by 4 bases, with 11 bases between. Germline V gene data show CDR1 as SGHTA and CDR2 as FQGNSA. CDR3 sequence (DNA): TGTGCCAGCAGCTTAGTTTGGACATTGGGAAACACCATATATTTT. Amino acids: CASSLVWTLGNTIYF.

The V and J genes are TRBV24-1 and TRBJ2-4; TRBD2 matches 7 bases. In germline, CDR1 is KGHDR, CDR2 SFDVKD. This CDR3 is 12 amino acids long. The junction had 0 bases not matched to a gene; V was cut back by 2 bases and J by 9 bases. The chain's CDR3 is CATSDSGGIQYF. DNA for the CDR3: TGTGCCACCAGTGATTCGGGAGGCATTCAGTACTTC.

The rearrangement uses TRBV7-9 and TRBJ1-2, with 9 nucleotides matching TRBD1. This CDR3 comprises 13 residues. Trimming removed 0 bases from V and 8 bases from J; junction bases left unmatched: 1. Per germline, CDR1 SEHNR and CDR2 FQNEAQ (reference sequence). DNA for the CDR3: TGTGCCAGCAGCTTAGCGGGACAGGGCGGCTACACCTTC. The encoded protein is CASSLAGQGGYTF. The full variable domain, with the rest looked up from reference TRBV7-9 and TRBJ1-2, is DTGVSQNPRHKITKRGQNVTFRCDPISEHNRLYWYRQTLGQGPEFLTYFQNEAQLEKSRLLSDRFSAERPKGSFSTLEIQRTEQGDSAMYLCASSLAGQGGYTFGSGTRLTVV.

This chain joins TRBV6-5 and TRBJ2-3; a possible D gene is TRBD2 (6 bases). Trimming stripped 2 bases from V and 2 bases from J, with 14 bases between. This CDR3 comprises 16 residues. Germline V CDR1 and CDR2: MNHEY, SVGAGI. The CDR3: CASSYLTGLSTDTQYF. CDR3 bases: TGTGCCAGCAGTTACCTCACGGGACTCTCCACAGATACGCAGTATTTT.

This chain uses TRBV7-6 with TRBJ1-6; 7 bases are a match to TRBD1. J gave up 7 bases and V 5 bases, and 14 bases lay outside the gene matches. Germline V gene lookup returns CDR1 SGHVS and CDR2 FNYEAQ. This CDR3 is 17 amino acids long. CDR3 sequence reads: CASSPRVPGQLNSPLHF. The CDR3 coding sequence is TGTGCCAGCAGCCCTAGAGTTCCGGGACAGCTCAATTCACCCCTCCACTTT.

CDR3 protein: CASSYAGASGDTQYF. The CDR3 nucleotides read TGTGCCAGCAGTTACGCGGGGGCGAGTGGAGATACGCAGTATTTT. This chain joins TRBV6-2 or TRBV6-3 and TRBJ2-3; D perhaps matches TRBD2 (7 bases). Trimming removed 2 bases at V and 5 bases at J, with 14 bases between. The CDR3 runs 15 residues. Per germline, CDR1 MNHEY and CDR2 SVGEGT.

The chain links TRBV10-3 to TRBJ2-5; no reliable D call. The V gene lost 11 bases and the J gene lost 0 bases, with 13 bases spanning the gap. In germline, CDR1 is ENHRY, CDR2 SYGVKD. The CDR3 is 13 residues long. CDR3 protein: CAASTANQETQYF. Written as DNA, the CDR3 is TGTGCCGCCTCCACAGCGAACCAAGAGACCCAGTACTTC.

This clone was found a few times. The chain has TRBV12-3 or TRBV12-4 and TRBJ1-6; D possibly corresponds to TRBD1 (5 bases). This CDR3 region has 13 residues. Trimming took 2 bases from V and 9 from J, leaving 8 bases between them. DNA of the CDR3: TGTGCCAGCAGTTTACGGGGGTCTTCACCCCTCCACTTT. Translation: CASSLRGSSPLHF.

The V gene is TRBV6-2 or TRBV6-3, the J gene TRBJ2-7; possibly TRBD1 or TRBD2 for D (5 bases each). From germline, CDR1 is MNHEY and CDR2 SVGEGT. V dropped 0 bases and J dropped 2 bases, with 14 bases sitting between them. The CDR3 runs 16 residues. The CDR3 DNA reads TGTGCCAGCAGTTACTCAGGGGCCGGGGATCCCTACGAGCAGTACGTC. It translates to CASSYSGAGDPYEQYV.

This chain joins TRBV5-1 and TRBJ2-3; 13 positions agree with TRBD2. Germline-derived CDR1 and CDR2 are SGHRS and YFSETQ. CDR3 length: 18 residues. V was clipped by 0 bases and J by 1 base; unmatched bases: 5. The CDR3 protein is CASSLATSGGVGTDTQYF. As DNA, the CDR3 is TGCGCCAGCAGCTTGGCCACTAGCGGGGGGGTCGGCACAGATACGCAGTATTTT.

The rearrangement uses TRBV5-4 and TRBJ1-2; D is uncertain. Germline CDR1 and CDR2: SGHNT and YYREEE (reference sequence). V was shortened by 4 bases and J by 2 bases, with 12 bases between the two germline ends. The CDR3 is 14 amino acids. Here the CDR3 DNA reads TGTGCCAGCAGCAACCCTCAAGGGAACTATGGCTACACCTTC. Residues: CASSNPQGNYGYTF.

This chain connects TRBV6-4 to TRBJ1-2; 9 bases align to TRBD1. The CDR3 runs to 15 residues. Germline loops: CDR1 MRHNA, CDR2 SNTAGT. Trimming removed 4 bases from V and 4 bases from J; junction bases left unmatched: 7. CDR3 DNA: TGTGCCAGCAGTGGTTGGACAGGGGCTACCTATGGCTACACCTTC. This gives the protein CASSGWTGATYGYTF.

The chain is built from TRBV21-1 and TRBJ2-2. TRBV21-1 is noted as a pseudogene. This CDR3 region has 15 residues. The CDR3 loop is CASTPLGTAAGELFF. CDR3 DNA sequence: TGTGCCAGCACTCCCCTCGGGACCGCTGCCGGGGAGCTGTTTTTT.

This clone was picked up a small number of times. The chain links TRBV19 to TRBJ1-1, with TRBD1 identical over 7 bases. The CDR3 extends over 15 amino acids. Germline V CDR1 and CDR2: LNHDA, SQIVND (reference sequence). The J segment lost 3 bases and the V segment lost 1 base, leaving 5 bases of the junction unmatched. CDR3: CASSIGGGWDTEAFF. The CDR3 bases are TGTGCCAGTAGTATAGGAGGGGGCTGGGACACTGAAGCTTTCTTT.

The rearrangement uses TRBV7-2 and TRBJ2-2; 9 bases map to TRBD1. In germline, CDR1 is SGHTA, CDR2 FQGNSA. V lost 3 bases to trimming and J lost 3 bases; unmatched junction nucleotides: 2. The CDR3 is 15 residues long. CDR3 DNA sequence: TGTGCCAGCAGCTTGCGGGACAGGGACACCGGGGAGCTGTTTTTT. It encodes CASSLRDRDTGELFF.

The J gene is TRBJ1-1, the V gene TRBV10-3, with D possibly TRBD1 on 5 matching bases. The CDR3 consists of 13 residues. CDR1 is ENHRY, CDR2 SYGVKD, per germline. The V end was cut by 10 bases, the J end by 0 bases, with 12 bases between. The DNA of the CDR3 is TGTGCCACCTGGGGCGCCGTGAACACTGAAGCTTTCTTT. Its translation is CATWGAVNTEAFF.

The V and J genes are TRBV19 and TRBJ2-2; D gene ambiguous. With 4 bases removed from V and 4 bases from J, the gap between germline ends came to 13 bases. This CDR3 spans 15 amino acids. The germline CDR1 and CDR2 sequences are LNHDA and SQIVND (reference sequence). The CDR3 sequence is CASSRTSRFTGELFF. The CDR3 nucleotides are TGTGCCAGTAGTAGGACGTCAAGGTTCACCGGGGAGCTGTTTTTT.

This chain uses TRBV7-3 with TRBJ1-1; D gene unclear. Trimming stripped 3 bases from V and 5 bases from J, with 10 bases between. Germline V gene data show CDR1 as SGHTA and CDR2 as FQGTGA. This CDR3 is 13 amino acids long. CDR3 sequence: CASSFRFGTEAFF. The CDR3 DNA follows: TGTGCCAGCAGCTTCAGGTTTGGAACTGAAGCTTTCTTT. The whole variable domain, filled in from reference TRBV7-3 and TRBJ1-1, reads GAGVSQTPSNKVTEKGKYVELRCDPISGHTALYWYRQSLGQGPEFLIYFQGTGAADDSGLPNDRFFAVRPEGSVSTLKIQRTERGDSAVYLCASSFRFGTEAFFGQGTRLTVV.

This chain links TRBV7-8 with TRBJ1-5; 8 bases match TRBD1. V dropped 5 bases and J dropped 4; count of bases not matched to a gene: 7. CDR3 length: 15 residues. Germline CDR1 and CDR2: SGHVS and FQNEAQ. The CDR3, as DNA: TGTGCCAGCAGCCTCCGGGACAGGATAAATCAGCCCCAGCATTTT. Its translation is CASSLRDRINQPQHF.

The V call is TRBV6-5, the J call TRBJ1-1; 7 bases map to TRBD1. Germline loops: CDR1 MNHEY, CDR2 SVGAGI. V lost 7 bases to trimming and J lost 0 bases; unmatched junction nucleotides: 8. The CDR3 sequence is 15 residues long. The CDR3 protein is CASTADRSMNTEAFF. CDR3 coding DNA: TGTGCCAGCACCGCGGACAGGTCTATGAACACTGAAGCTTTCTTT.